Shown below are 19 T cell receptor beta chains from a single sample sequenced in a study of blood T cell repertoires in COVID-19. The table came from immunoSEQ multiplex PCR; TCRdb's copy has only in-frame clones and leaves some out. This sample carries about 100,000 clones, around 80% of them seen once, and the ten largest clones take approximately 8.9%. The specimen sequenced was peripheral blood. The receptors were gathered from a man aged 50 or older who had recovered from COVID-19.

This CDR3 reads CASSGQSYEQYF. Here the CDR3 DNA reads TGTGCCAGCTCGGGACAGAGCTACGAGCAGTACTTC. The gene calls are TRBV25-1 and TRBJ2-7; 7 bases align to TRBD1. J lost 3 bases, V lost 8 bases, and 4 bases had no gene match. The germline V gene has CDR1 MGHDK and CDR2 SYGVNS. The CDR3 contains 12 residues.

J is TRBJ2-1 and V is TRBV6-6; D possibly corresponds to TRBD2 (6 bases). CDR3 size: 16 residues. Trimming shortened V by 4 bases and J by 4 bases, and 17 bases separated the two germline ends. Germline assignment: CDR1 MNHNY and CDR2 SVGAGI (reference sequence). The CDR3 bases are TGTGCCAGCAGTTCTGGGACTTCCATTACTTACAATGAGCAGTTCTTC. This encodes CASSSGTSITYNEQFF.

This sequence joins TRBV29-1 and TRBJ1-1; D is unclear. The V gene's germline CDR1 is SQVTM and CDR2 ANQGSEA. There are 14 residues in the CDR3. Trimming took 7 bases from V and 0 from J, leaving 15 bases between them. The CDR3 protein is CSAGGGSMNTEAFF. CDR3 nucleotides: TGCAGCGCCGGAGGAGGCAGCATGAACACTGAAGCTTTCTTT.

The chain employs TRBV3-1 (or the pseudogene TRBV3-2) and TRBJ2-7, with TRBD1 identical over 8 bases. This CDR3 has 13 residues. Trimming cost V 4 bases and J 3 bases; bases outside gene matches: 2. In germline, CDR1 is LGHDT, CDR2 YNNKEL (reference sequence). The CDR3 bases are TGTGCCAGCAGCCGGGGACAGGTCTACGAGCAGTACTTC. Its protein is CASSRGQVYEQYF.

V is TRBV12-3 or TRBV12-4 and J is TRBJ2-7, with unresolved D. The CDR3 consists of 10 residues. With 5 bases removed from V and 8 bases from J, the gap between germline ends came to 7 bases. The CDR3 is CASSGKKQYF. Here the CDR3 DNA reads TGTGCCAGCAGTGGCAAGAAGCAGTACTTC.

The table lists this clone with a few counts. CDR3 sequence reads: CASSTRLGQGGEKLFF. CDR3 sequence (DNA): TGTGCCAGTAGTACGCGCCTCGGACAGGGTGGTGAAAAACTGTTTTTT. This chain connects TRBV19 to TRBJ1-4, with TRBD1 identical over 8 bases. The CDR3 extends over 16 amino acids. The germline gives CDR1 LNHDA, CDR2 SQIVND (reference sequence). V was clipped by 4 bases and J by 7 bases; unmatched bases: 11.

The count of this clone is one. V and J are TRBV20-1 and TRBJ1-1; D ambiguous. Trimming removed 5 bases from V and 3 bases from J, with 4 bases in between. The CDR3 consists of 10 residues. Looked up from germline, CDR1 is DFQATT and CDR2 is SNEGSKA (reference sequence). The CDR3 sequence: CSAGHTEAFF. CDR3 in DNA: TGCAGTGCTGGGCACACTGAAGCTTTCTTT.

The V and J genes are TRBV6-1 and TRBJ1-2; D remains ambiguous. Germline loops: CDR1 MNHNS, CDR2 SASEGT. CDR3 length: 14 residues. Between the trimmed V and J ends, which lost 0 bases and 6 bases, there was a span of 11 bases. The CDR3 region is CASSEAPLRDGYTF. The DNA of the CDR3 is TGTGCCAGCAGTGAAGCCCCTTTGCGGGATGGCTACACCTTC.

The chain is built from TRBV16 and TRBJ2-1, with D perhaps TRBD2 (5 bases). CDR3 size: 12 residues. Trimming took 2 bases from V and 7 from J, leaving 6 bases between them. Germline lookup yields CDR1 KGHSY and CDR2 FQNENV. As DNA, the CDR3 is TGTGCCAGCAGCCAACGCGGGAATGAGCAGTTCTTC. It yields the protein CASSQRGNEQFF.

The chain recombines TRBV12-5 with TRBJ2-1; 12 nucleotides line up with TRBD2. CDR1 and CDR2 from the germline V gene are LGHNT and FRNRAP. Trimming cost V 8 bases and J 7 bases; bases outside gene matches: 12. The CDR3 has 16 amino acids. The CDR3 DNA is TGTGCTAGTCTCCATGAGACTAGCGGGAGAAGGAATGAGCAGTTCTTC. The encoded protein is CASLHETSGRRNEQFF.

The chain employs TRBV3-1 (or the pseudogene TRBV3-2) and TRBJ2-7; possibly TRBD2 for D (5 bases). CDR1 LGHDT and CDR2 YNNKEL come from the germline V gene (reference sequence). The V gene lost 4 bases and the J gene lost 2 bases, with 9 bases spanning the gap. There are 13 residues in the CDR3. CDR3 region: CASSRGGAYEQYF. DNA for the CDR3: TGTGCCAGCAGCCGAGGAGGCGCCTACGAGCAGTACTTC.

V gene TRBV3-1 (or the pseudogene TRBV3-2) combines with J gene TRBJ2-7; 7 bases align to TRBD2. Germline loops: CDR1 LGHDT, CDR2 YNNKEL (reference sequence). This CDR3 has 15 residues. V dropped 0 bases and J dropped 5; count of bases not matched to a gene: 7. DNA of the CDR3: TGTGCCAGCAGCCAAGATCTAGCGGCGACCAACGAGCAGTACTTC. Protein sequence: CASSQDLAATNEQYF.

The chain is built from TRBV28 and TRBJ2-3; TRBD2 agrees at 9 bases. Losses at the gene ends were 5 bases for V and 7 bases for J; bases not matched to a gene: 13. Per germline, CDR1 MDHEN and CDR2 SYDVKM. The CDR3 has 16 amino acids. CDR3 DNA sequence: TGTGCCAGCAGTCCCGTCTTGCGGGAGGGCCGGTATACGCAGTATTTT. It specifies CASSPVLREGRYTQYF.

In its sample, this clone was seen a few times. V gene TRBV11-2 combines with J gene TRBJ1-1, with D perhaps TRBD1 (6 bases). Trimming took off 5 bases at V and 2 bases at J, with 12 bases between the two ends. CDR1 is SGHAT, CDR2 FQNNGV, per germline. This CDR3 spans 14 amino acids. The CDR3 region is CASSAQGLNTEAFF. As DNA, the CDR3 is TGTGCCAGCAGCGCACAGGGTCTTAACACTGAAGCTTTCTTT. The full variable domain, its missing parts supplied by reference TRBV11-2 and TRBJ1-1, is EAGVAQSPRYKIIEKRQSVAFWCNPISGHATLYWYQQILGQGPKLLIQFQNNGVVDDSQLPKDRFSAERLKGVDSTLKIQPAKLEDSAVYLCASSAQGLNTEAFFGQGTRLTVV.

V gene TRBV20-1 combines with J gene TRBJ1-1, with D hard to call. CDR1 DFQATT and CDR2 SNEGSKA come from the germline V gene (reference sequence). There are 11 residues in the CDR3. The germline V and J ends were trimmed by 5 bases and 1 base, with 5 bases remaining between them. The CDR3 loop is CSAYRNTEAFF. The CDR3 nucleotides are TGCAGTGCTTACAGGAACACTGAAGCTTTCTTT.

V gene TRBV2 combines with J gene TRBJ1-2; D call uncertain. The CDR3 loop spans 14 amino acids. Trimming removed 7 bases at V and 2 bases at J, with 14 bases between. Per germline, CDR1 SNHLY and CDR2 FYNNEI. The CDR3 is CASIEGIQNYGYTF. The CDR3 bases are TGTGCCAGCATCGAGGGTATCCAAAACTATGGCTACACCTTC.

The chain is built from TRBV12-3 or TRBV12-4 and TRBJ1-2; unclear D gene. The ends were cut back, 3 bases at V and 5 bases at J, with 7 bases in the middle. There are 12 residues in the CDR3. CDR3 sequence: CASSLEGYGYTF. Here the CDR3 DNA reads TGTGCCAGCAGTTTGGAGGGTTATGGCTACACCTTC.

The chain has TRBV5-4 and TRBJ1-5, with D uncertain. V dropped 0 bases and J dropped 1 base, with 8 bases sitting between them. The CDR3 extends over 15 amino acids. CDR1 and CDR2 from the germline V gene are SGHNT and YYREEE (reference sequence). In DNA form, the CDR3 reads TGTGCCAGCAGCTTGGACCCCAGGAGCAATCAGCCCCAGCATTTT. Its translation is CASSLDPRSNQPQHF. Together with reference TRBV5-4 and TRBJ1-5, the CDR3 gives the full variable domain: ETGVTQSPTHLIKTRGQQVTLRCSSQSGHNTVSWYQQALGQGPQFIFQYYREEENGRGNFPPRFSGLQFPNYSSELNVNALELDDSALYLCASSLDPRSNQPQHFGDGTRLSIL.

The sample holds one count of this clone. The J gene is TRBJ2-2, the V gene TRBV2, with 7 bases that match TRBD2. V gave up 7 bases and J gave up 5 bases; unmatched junction bases: 4. Looked up from germline, CDR1 is SNHLY and CDR2 is FYNNEI. The CDR3 consists of 13 residues. The DNA of the CDR3 is TGTGCCAGCAACACGGGGGGAACCGGGGAGCTGTTTTTT. Translating it yields CASNTGGTGELFF.